The next 2 T cell receptor beta chains were all read from a single sample in a study of breast tumors, draining lymph nodes, adjacent tissues. TCRdb independently ran MiXCR on the multiplex PCR reads; one entry per CDR3 protein. The sample includes fewer than 150,000 distinct CDR3 sequences, approximately 22% of them seen just once. Breast cancer patients provided tissue from their axillary draining lymph nodes. The sample comprised axillary lymph node tissue. These receptors were collected from a female donor with breast cancer. Some clones in this sample may be carry-over from other donors' samples.

This clonotype was seen at least ten times. The rearrangement joins TRBV2 to TRBJ2-5; D may be TRBD2 (5 bases). The V end was cut by 1 base, the J end by 5 bases, with 11 bases between. The CDR3 is 14 residues long. CDR1 is SNHLY and CDR2 is FYNNEI in the germline V gene. In DNA, the CDR3 is TGTGCCAGCAGTGAAGGTCGAGGCGGGGAGACCCAGTACTTC. This gives the protein CASSEGRGGETQYF. Based on the CDR3 plus reference TRBV2 and TRBJ2-5, the full variable domain is EPEVTQTPSHQVTQMGQEVILRCVPISNHLYFYWYRQILGQKVEFLVSFYNNEISEKSEIFDDQFSVERPDGSNFTLKIRSTKLEDSAMYFCASSEGRGGETQYFGPGTRLLVL.

This clonotype was picked up many times. This chain connects TRBV24-1 to TRBJ2-1; D uncertain. Germline assignment: CDR1 KGHDR and CDR2 SFDVKD. V lost 3 bases and J lost 1, with 15 bases in between. The CDR3 covers 17 residues. Here the CDR3 DNA reads TGTGCCACCAGTGATATAGGAGCTCAAGAATCCTACAATGAGCAGTTCTTC. It codes for CATSDIGAQESYNEQFF.